Below, 23 T cell receptor beta chains from the same sample are listed, as sequenced in a study of beta chain features in type 1 diabetes. Expressed TCRB transcripts were sequenced after all isolated RNA was converted to cDNA. Sequencing was performed with immunoSEQ multiplex PCR; in TCRdb, only in-frame clones are kept and a portion is missing. This table has about 210,000 clones, approximately 11% appearing once. The source material was central memory CD4+ T cells from blood. The receptors derive from a man aged 18 to 35 in good health.

This clone came up a few times. The chain carries TRBV6-6 and TRBJ1-3; 7 bases line up with TRBD1. CDR3 size: 15 residues. Germline V gene sequence: CDR1 MNHNY, CDR2 SVGAGI (reference sequence). V dropped 4 bases and J dropped 2; count of bases not matched to a gene: 5. The CDR3 is CASSSVRGTGNTIYF. As DNA, the CDR3 is TGTGCCAGCAGTTCCGTCAGGGGGACTGGAAACACCATATATTTT.

This clone was seen a handful of times. V gene TRBV27 combines with J gene TRBJ2-1; D unclear. Per the germline V gene, CDR1 is MNHEY and CDR2 is SMNVEV (reference sequence). The V end lost 8 bases, the J end lost 3 bases, and 8 bases lay between the germline ends. The CDR3 extends over 12 amino acids. This chain's CDR3 is CASGYLYNEQFF. DNA for the CDR3: TGTGCCAGCGGGTACCTCTACAATGAGCAGTTCTTC.

This clone has ten or more counts. The chain links TRBV18 to TRBJ2-7, with D hard to call. The germline CDR1 and CDR2 sequences are KGHSH and LQKENI. The ends were cut back, 3 bases at V and 3 bases at J, with 6 bases in the middle. This CDR3 has 12 residues. The CDR3 loop reads CASSPQSYEQYF. CDR3 sequence (DNA): TGTGCCAGCTCACCTCAGAGCTACGAGCAGTACTTC.

This clone was seen only a few times. The gene calls are TRBV18 and TRBJ1-4; D ambiguous. The CDR3 contains 14 residues. Trimming shortened V by 6 bases and J by 8 bases, and 16 bases separated the two germline ends. Germline V gene sequence: CDR1 KGHSH, CDR2 LQKENI. The CDR3 DNA sequence: TGTGCCAGCTCCCGGACCCTGGGAGTGGAAAAACTGTTTTTT. This encodes CASSRTLGVEKLFF.

The gene calls are TRBV6-6 and TRBJ2-7; D gene uncertain. V was cut by 5 bases and J by 2 bases, with 10 bases left in between. This CDR3 has 13 residues. Germline V lookup: CDR1 MNHNY, CDR2 SVGAGI (reference sequence). The CDR3 region has the DNA TGTGCCAGCAGTACCTATGGCCCCTACGAGCAGTACTTC. It yields the protein CASSTYGPYEQYF.

As DNA, the CDR3 is TGTGCCAGCAGTGCACGGGGGCTCCAAAGGGGGACCCAGTACTTC. The encoded protein is CASSARGLQRGTQYF. The chain combines TRBV6-6 with TRBJ2-5; perhaps D is TRBD1 or TRBD2 (6 bases each). Germline V gene data show CDR1 as MNHNY and CDR2 as SVGAGI (reference sequence). The CDR3 has 15 residues. Trimming pared 5 bases from V and 7 bases from J, leaving 20 bases between.

This clone was recorded only once. The rearrangement joins TRBV6-6 to TRBJ1-5; tentatively, D is TRBD1 (6 bases). The germline V and J ends were trimmed by 7 bases and 1 base, with 14 bases remaining between them. The CDR3 totals 15 residues. CDR1 is MNHNY and CDR2 is SVGAGI in the germline V gene (reference sequence). The CDR3 DNA is TGTGCCAGCACCGCACAGGGCCGGAGCAATCAGCCCCAGCATTTT. Translation: CASTAQGRSNQPQHF.

V and J are TRBV10-3 and TRBJ2-3, with D perhaps matching TRBD2 (5 bases). V gave up 11 bases and J gave up 6 bases, with 18 bases separating them. CDR3 size: 13 residues. The germline gives CDR1 ENHRY, CDR2 SYGVKD. CDR3 DNA: TGTGCCGCCCGCGGGCATGGTCACGATACGCAGTATTTT. This sequence encodes CAARGHGHDTQYF.

The chain has TRBV28 and TRBJ2-7, with a weak D call TRBD1 (6 bases). This CDR3 contains 14 residues. The germline gives CDR1 MDHEN, CDR2 SYDVKM. Trimming left V 7 bases short and J 6 bases short, with 19 bases between. The CDR3 here is CASNLQGRRSEQYF. CDR3 DNA: TGTGCCAGCAACTTACAGGGTCGGCGATCCGAGCAGTACTTC.

The chain carries TRBV19 and TRBJ1-1; no clear D gene. Germline CDR1 and CDR2: LNHDA and SQIVND (reference sequence). V lost 6 bases and J lost 3, with 17 bases in between. This CDR3 has 15 residues. The CDR3: CASRLYWASDTEAFF. The CDR3, as DNA: TGTGCCAGTAGACTGTATTGGGCCTCGGACACTGAAGCTTTCTTT. Together with reference TRBV19 and TRBJ1-1, the CDR3 gives the full variable domain: DGGITQSPKYLFRKEGQNVTLSCEQNLNHDAMYWYRQDPGQGLRLIYYSQIVNDFQKGDIAEGYSVSREKKESFPLTVTSAQKNPTAFYLCASRLYWASDTEAFFGQGTRLTVV.

The genes are TRBV9 and TRBJ2-1; 9 nucleotides match TRBD2. V shed 4 bases and J 9 bases; nucleotides not matched to a gene: 11. From germline, CDR1 is SGDLS and CDR2 YYNGEE. This CDR3 is built from 15 residues. The CDR3 spells CASSPTSGRSGEQFF. For the CDR3, the DNA is TGTGCCAGCAGCCCTACTAGCGGGCGGTCCGGTGAGCAGTTCTTC.

The chain is built from TRBV6-5 and TRBJ2-3; D call uncertain. The CDR3 is 13 amino acids. Trimming shortened V by 0 bases and J by 6 bases, and 7 bases separated the two germline ends. Germline assignment: CDR1 MNHEY and CDR2 SVGAGI. This CDR3 reads CASSYSILDTQYF. CDR3 DNA: TGTGCCAGCAGTTACTCGATCCTCGATACGCAGTATTTT.

This clone was observed a few times. The rearrangement links TRBV25-1 to TRBJ1-2; TRBD1 aligns across 8 bases. The CDR3 loop spans 13 amino acids. V trimming: 4 bases; J trimming: 5 bases; junction bases outside the gene matches: 3. Germline CDR1 reads MGHDK; CDR2 reads SYGVNS. CDR3 region: CASSAGGHYGYTF. The CDR3, as DNA: TGTGCCAGCAGTGCAGGGGGCCATTATGGCTACACCTTC.

A few counts support this clone. The chain has TRBV11-2 and TRBJ2-3, with 9 bases fitting TRBD2. This CDR3 region has 16 residues. V shed 3 bases, J shed 3 bases, and the junction held 7 bases outside the gene matches. CDR1 is SGHAT and CDR2 is FQNNGV in the germline V gene. CDR3 sequence: CASSLKIAGETDTQYF. In DNA, the CDR3 is TGTGCCAGCAGCTTGAAAATAGCGGGAGAAACAGATACGCAGTATTTT.

Details on this clone: Different DNA sequences within this sample yield the same CDR3. V and J are TRBV7-2 and TRBJ2-7; 8 bases are shared with TRBD2. The germline gives CDR1 SGHTA, CDR2 FQGNSA. Trimming removed 2 bases from V and 3 bases from J; junction bases left unmatched: 3. The CDR3 has 14 residues. CDR3 in DNA: TGTGCCAGCAGCTTAATCGGGAGGGGCTACGAGCAGTACTTC. It is translated as CASSLIGRGYEQYF.

Sample share makes this clone medium-sized. Other DNA sequences of this sample code for an identical CDR3. This CDR3 reads CSAPRTDYNNEQFF. CDR3 nucleotide sequence: TGCAGCGCTCCAAGGACGGACTACAACAATGAGCAGTTCTTC. The rearrangement uses TRBV29-1 and TRBJ2-1; D is possibly TRBD2 (6 bases). The CDR3 extends over 14 amino acids. V was clipped by 7 bases and J by 5 bases, with 18 bases between them. Germline CDR1 SQVTM, CDR2 ANQGSEA.

The sample holds many counts of this clone. The J gene is TRBJ2-3, the V gene TRBV7-3, with D maybe TRBD1 (5 bases). The CDR3 loop spans 14 amino acids. V was cut by 1 base and J by 3 bases, with 8 bases left in between. Germline V gene sequence: CDR1 SGHTA, CDR2 FQGTGA. CDR3 nucleotides: TGTGCCAGCAGCTTAAGTTGGACAACAGATACGCAGTATTTT. Encoded protein: CASSLSWTTDTQYF.

This clone was seen a few times. This chain uses TRBV29-1 with TRBJ2-2; D perhaps matches TRBD1 (6 bases). The germline V gene encodes CDR1 SQVTM and CDR2 ANQGSEA. The CDR3 is 15 amino acids. Trimming took 5 bases from V and 8 from J, leaving 21 bases between them. The CDR3 sequence is CSVKLQGPFSGELFF. CDR3 coding DNA: TGCAGCGTTAAGCTCCAGGGGCCTTTCTCTGGGGAGCTGTTTTTT.

This clone has just a few counts. V usage is TRBV29-1 and J usage is TRBJ2-7; 8 nucleotides align to TRBD1. Trimming took 6 bases from V and 3 from J; bases not matched to a gene: 13. In germline, CDR1 is SQVTM, CDR2 ANQGSEA. The CDR3 has 15 residues. The CDR3 reads CSVRLGTGYFYEQYF. In DNA, the CDR3 is TGCAGCGTCCGCCTAGGGACAGGCTACTTCTACGAGCAGTACTTC.

Only a few counts were recorded for this clone. With only one base between it and a far larger clone, this is likely a read error. The rearrangement joins TRBV30 to TRBJ2-4, with TRBD2 as a possible D gene (5 bases). This CDR3 comprises 14 residues. The germline V gene has CDR1 GTSNPN and CDR2 SVGIG (reference sequence). Written as DNA, the CDR3 is TGTGCCGGGAGTCCCCGCCGGCAGAGGAGCATTCAGTACTTC. It codes for CAGSPRRQRSIQYF.

This sequence joins TRBV5-1 and TRBJ2-1; TRBD2 might be the D (5 bases). V lost 2 bases, J lost 5 bases, and 8 bases lay in between. The germline CDR1 and CDR2 sequences are SGHRS and YFSETQ. This CDR3 comprises 13 residues. CDR3 nucleotides: TGCGCCAGCAGCTTCGGAGGAGACAATGAGCAGTTCTTC. Translation: CASSFGGDNEQFF.

This clone turned up a few times. The CDR3 reads CSAVASEQYF. The CDR3 DNA reads TGCAGTGCTGTAGCCTCCGAGCAGTACTTC. The chain uses TRBV20-1 and TRBJ2-7; D remains ambiguous. Germline CDR1 DFQATT, CDR2 SNEGSKA (reference sequence). Trimming stripped 5 bases from V and 6 bases from J, with 8 bases between. The CDR3 runs to 10 residues.

There are a few counts of this clone. CDR3 amino acids: CASSLSGQGHNEQFF. The CDR3 coding sequence is TGTGCCAGCAGCTTATCAGGCCAGGGCCACAATGAGCAGTTCTTC. The chain uses TRBV7-3 and TRBJ2-1; D is possibly TRBD1 (5 bases). Trimming took off 2 bases at V and 5 bases at J, with 13 bases between the two ends. Germline V CDR1 and CDR2: SGHTA, FQGTGA. The CDR3 has 15 amino acids.